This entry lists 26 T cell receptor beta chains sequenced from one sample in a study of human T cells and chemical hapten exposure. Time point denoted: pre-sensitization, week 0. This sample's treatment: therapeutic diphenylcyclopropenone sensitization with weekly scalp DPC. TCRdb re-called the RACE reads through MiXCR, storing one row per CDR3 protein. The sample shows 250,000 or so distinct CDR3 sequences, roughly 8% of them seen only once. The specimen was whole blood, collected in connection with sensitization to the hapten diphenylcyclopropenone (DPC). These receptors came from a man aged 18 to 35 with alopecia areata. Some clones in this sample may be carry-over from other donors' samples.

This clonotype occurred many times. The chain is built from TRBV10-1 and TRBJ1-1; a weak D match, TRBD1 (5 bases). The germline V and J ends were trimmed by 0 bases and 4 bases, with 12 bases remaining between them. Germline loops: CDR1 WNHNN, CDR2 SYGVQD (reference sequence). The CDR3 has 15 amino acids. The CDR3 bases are TGCGCCAGCAGTGAGTCGGGGACCTTTGGCACTGAAGCTTTCTTT. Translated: CASSESGTFGTEAFF.

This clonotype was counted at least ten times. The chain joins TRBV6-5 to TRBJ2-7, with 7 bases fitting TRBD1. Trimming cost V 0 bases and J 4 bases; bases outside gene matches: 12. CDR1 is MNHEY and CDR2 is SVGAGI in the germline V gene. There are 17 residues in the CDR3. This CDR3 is CASSYSGTGQKIYEQYF. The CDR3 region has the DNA TGTGCCAGCAGTTACTCGGGCACGGGACAGAAAATATACGAGCAGTACTTC.

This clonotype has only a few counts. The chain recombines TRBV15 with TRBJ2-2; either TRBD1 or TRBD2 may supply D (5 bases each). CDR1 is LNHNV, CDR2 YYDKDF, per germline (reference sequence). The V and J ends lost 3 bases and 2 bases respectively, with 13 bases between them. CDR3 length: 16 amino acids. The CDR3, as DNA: TGTGCCACCAGCAGTTCCCGGGACGGTAACACCGGGGAGCTGTTTTTT. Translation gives CATSSSRDGNTGELFF.

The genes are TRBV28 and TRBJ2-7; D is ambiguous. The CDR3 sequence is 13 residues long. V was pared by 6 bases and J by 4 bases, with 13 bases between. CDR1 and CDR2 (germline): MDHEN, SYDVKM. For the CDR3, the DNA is TGTGCCAGCAGGGACCCTGGAGTTTACGAGCAGTACTTC. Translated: CASRDPGVYEQYF.

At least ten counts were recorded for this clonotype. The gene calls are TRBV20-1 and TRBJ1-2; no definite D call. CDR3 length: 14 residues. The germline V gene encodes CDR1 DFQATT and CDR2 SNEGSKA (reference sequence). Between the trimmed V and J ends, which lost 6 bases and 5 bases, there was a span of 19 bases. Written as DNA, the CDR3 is TGCAGTGCCGCGGATCAAACGAGGAAGTATGGCTACACCTTC. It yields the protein CSAADQTRKYGYTF.

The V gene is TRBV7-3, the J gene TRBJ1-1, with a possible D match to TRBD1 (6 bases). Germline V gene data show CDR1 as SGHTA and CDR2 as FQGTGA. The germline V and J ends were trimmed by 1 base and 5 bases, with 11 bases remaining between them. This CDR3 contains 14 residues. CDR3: CASSLRGARTEAFF. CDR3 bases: TGTGCCAGCAGCTTAAGGGGGGCACGTACTGAAGCTTTCTTT.

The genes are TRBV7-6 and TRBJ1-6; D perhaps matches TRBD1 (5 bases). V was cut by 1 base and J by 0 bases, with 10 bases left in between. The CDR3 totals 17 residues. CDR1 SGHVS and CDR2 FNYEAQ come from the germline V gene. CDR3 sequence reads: CASSLGPGGSYNSPLHF. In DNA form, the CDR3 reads TGTGCCAGCAGCTTAGGGCCGGGGGGCTCCTATAATTCACCCCTCCACTTT.

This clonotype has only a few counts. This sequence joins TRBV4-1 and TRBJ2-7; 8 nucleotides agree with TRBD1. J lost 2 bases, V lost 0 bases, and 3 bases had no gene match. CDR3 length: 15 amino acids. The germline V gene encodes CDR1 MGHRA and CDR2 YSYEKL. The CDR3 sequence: CASSQDWTGTYEQYF. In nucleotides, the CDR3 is TGCGCCAGCAGCCAAGATTGGACAGGGACCTACGAGCAGTACTTC.

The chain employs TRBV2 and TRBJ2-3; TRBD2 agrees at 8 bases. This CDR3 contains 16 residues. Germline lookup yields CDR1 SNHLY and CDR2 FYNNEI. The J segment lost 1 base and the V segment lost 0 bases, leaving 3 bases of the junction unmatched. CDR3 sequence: CASSEAISGGTDTQYF. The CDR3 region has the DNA TGTGCCAGCAGTGAAGCGATTAGCGGGGGCACAGATACGCAGTATTTT.

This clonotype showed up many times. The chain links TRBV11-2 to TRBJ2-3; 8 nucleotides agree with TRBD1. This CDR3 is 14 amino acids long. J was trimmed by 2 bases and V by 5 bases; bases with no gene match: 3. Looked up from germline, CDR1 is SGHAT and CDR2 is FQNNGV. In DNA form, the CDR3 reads TGTGCCAGCAGCAAGGACAGGGACACAGATACGCAGTATTTT. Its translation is CASSKDRDTDTQYF.

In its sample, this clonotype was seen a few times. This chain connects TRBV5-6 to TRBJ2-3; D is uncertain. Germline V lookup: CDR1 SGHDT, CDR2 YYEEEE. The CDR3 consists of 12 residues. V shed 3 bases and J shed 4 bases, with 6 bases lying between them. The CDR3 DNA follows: TGTGCCAGCAGCTCCGTACCAGATACGCAGTATTTT. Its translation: CASSSVPDTQYF.

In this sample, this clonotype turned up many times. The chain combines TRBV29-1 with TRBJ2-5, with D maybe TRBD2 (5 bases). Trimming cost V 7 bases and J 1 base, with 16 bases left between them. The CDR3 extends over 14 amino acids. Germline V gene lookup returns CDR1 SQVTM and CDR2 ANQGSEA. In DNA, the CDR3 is TGCAGCGCCGGGAAAGCGTGGGGCCAAGAGACCCAGTACTTC. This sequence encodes CSAGKAWGQETQYF.

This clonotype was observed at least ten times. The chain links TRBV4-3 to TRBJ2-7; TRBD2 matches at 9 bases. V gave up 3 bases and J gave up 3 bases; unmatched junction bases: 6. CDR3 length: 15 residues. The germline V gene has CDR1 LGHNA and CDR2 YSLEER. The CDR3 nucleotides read TGCGCCAGCAGCCATGACCCTAGCGGGGACTACGAGCAGTACTTC. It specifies CASSHDPSGDYEQYF.

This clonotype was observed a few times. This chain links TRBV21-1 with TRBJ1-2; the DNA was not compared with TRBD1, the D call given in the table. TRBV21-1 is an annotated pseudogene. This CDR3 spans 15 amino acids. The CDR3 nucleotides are TGTGCCAGCAGCAAAGGGCCGGGATGCGACTATGGCTACACCTTC. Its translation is CASSKGPGCDYGYTF.

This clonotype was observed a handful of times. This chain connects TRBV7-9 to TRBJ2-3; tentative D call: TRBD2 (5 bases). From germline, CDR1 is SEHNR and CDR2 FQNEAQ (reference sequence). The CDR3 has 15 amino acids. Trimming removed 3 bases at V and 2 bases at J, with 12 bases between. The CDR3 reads CASSFGLAVTDTQYF. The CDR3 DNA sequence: TGTGCCAGCAGCTTCGGCCTAGCTGTCACAGATACGCAGTATTTT.

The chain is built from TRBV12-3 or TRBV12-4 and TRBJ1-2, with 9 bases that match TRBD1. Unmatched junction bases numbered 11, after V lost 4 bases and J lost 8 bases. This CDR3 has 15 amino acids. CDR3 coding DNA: TGTGCCAGCAGTTCGAGGACAGGGGCTCTTTTAGGCTACACCTTC. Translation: CASSSRTGALLGYTF.

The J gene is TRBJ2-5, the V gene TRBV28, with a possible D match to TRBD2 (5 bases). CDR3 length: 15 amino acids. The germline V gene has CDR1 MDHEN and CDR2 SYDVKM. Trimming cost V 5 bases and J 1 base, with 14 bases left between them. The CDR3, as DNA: TGTGCCAGCAGTCTCCTGACGGGGTCCCAAGAGACCCAGTACTTC. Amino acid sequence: CASSLLTGSQETQYF.

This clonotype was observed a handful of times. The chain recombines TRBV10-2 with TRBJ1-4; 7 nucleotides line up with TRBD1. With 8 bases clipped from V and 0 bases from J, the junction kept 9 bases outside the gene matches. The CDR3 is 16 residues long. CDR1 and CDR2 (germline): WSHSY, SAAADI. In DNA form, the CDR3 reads TGCGCCAGCGCATCGGGACAGCTTGCAACTAATGAAAAACTGTTTTTT. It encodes CASASGQLATNEKLFF.

The CDR3 DNA follows: TGCAGTGCTAGAGGTTTCCGGAGGGCTAATGAAAAACTGTTTTTT. It codes for CSARGFRRANEKLFF. V gene TRBV20-1 combines with J gene TRBJ1-4; unclear D gene. There are 15 residues in the CDR3. CDR1 and CDR2 from the germline V gene are DFQATT and SNEGSKA (reference sequence). V lost 1 base to trimming and J lost 3 bases, with 12 bases between them.

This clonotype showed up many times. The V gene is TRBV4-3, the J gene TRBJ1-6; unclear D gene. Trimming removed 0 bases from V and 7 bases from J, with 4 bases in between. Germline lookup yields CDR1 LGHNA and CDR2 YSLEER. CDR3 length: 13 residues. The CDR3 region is CASSQDSNSPLHF. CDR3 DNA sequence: TGCGCCAGCAGCCAAGATAGCAATTCACCCCTCCACTTT.

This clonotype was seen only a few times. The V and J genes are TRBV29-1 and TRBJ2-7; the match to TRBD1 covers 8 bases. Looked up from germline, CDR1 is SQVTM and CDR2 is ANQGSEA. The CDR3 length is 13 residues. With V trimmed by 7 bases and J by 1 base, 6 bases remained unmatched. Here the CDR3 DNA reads TGCAGCGCCCGGACAGGGCGTTCCTACGAGCAGTACTTC. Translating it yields CSARTGRSYEQYF.

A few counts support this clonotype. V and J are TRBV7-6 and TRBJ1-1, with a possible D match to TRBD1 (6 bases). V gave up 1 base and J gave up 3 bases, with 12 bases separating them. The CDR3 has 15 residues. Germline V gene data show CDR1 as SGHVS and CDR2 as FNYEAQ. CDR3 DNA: TGTGCCAGCAGCTTAGAGATGGGGGCGGACACTGAAGCTTTCTTT. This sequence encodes CASSLEMGADTEAFF.

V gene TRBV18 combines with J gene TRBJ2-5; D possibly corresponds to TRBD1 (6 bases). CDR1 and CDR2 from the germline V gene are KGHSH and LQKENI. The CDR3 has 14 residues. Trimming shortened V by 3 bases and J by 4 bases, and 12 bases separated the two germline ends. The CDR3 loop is CASSPGRGGETQYF. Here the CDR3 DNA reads TGTGCCAGCTCACCGGGCAGGGGTGGAGAGACCCAGTACTTC.

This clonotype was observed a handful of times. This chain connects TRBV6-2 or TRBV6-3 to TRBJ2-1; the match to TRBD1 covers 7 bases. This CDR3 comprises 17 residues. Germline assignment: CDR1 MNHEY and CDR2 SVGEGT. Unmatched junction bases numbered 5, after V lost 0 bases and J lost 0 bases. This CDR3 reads CASSYSPTGSSYNEQFF. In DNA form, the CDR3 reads TGTGCCAGCAGTTACTCACCGACAGGGAGCTCCTACAATGAGCAGTTCTTC.

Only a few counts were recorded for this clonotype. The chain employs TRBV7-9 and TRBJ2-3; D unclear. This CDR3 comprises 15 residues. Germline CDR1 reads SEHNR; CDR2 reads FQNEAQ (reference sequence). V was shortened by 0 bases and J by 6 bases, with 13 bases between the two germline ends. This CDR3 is CASSLARAAVDTQYF. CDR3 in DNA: TGTGCCAGCAGCTTAGCCCGGGCCGCCGTCGATACGCAGTATTTT. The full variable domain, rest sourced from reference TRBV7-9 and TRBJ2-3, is DTGVSQNPRHKITKRGQNVTFRCDPISEHNRLYWYRQTLGQGPEFLTYFQNEAQLEKSRLLSDRFSAERPKGSFSTLEIQRTEQGDSAMYLCASSLARAAVDTQYFGPGTRLTVL.

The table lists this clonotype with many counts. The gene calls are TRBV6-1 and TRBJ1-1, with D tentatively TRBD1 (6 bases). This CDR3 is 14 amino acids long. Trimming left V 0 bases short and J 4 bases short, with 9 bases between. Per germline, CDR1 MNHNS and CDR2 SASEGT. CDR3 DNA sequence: TGTGCCAGCAGTGAAGCATCGGGGGCCACTGAAGCTTTCTTT. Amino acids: CASSEASGATEAFF.